This T cell receptor beta chain stems from a study of T cell responses to AZD1222 COVID-19 vaccine. Method: immunoSEQ multiplex PCR; TCRdb's copy keeps in-frame clones and lacks some. The table has roughly 160,000 clones, 75% to 95% seen once. The CDR3 loop spans 15 amino acids. CDR1 is SGDLS, CDR2 YYNGEE, per germline. Trimming left V 4 bases short and J 4 bases short, with 15 bases between. The sample consisted of peripheral blood, taken on day 0 of AZD1222 vaccination. The TCR originated in an adult in good health. The chain links TRBV9 to TRBJ1-5; D uncertain. The DNA for the CDR3 is TGTGCCAGCAGCCCCAATTTCTACGGGAATCAGCCCCAGCATTTT. Its protein product is CASSPNFYGNQPQHF.